Shown below are 20 T cell receptor beta chains from a single sample sequenced in a study of Graves' ophthalmopathy and Graves' hyperthyroidism. For repertoire sequencing, the TCR beta CDR3 regions were amplified from RNA transcripts. An initial RT-PCR round employing HTBI primers preceded a second-round multiplex PCR. Via MiXCR, TCRdb re-called the multiplex PCR reads, giving one row per CDR3 protein. The sample lists 57,000 or so distinct CDR3 sequences; 45% to 55% were seen once. Sample: peripheral blood. The origin of the receptors is an adult woman with Graves' ophthalmopathy.

To note about this clonotype: Without the conserved terminal phenylalanine or tryptophan, this CDR3 likely stems from a read error. It is unclear where the CDR3 begins or ends on the DNA, so no DNA is shown, and the CDR3 is as TCRdb lists it. This chain links TRBV20-1 with TRBJ2-6; the table's D call, TRBD1, was not checked against the DNA. The CDR3 has 10 residues if both end residues are counted. Germline V gene lookup returns CDR1 DFQATT and CDR2 SNEGSKA (reference sequence). CDR3 amino acids: CSARDSSTDT.

A single count supports this clonotype. A much more abundant neighbour one base away suggests this may be a read error. The genes are TRBV4-1 and TRBJ2-3, with TRBD2 identical over 16 bases. CDR3 length: 19 residues. CDR1 and CDR2 (germline): MGHRA, YSYEKL. CDR3 region: CACSQPGLAGGPGTDTQYF. DNA for the CDR3: TGCGCCTGCAGCCAACCGGGACTAGCGGGAGGGCCCGGCACAGATACGCAGTATTTT.

At least ten counts were recorded for this clonotype. This rearrangement joins TRBV28 to TRBJ2-7, with D maybe TRBD2 (6 bases). The CDR3 spans 13 residues. Trimming stripped 6 bases from V and 7 bases from J, with 16 bases between. CDR1 and CDR2 from the germline V gene are MDHEN and SYDVKM. The CDR3 reads CASSPGWEEEQYF. The CDR3 region has the DNA TGTGCCAGCAGCCCCGGGTGGGAGGAGGAGCAGTACTTC.

This clonotype has a handful of counts. This chain links TRBV7-2 with TRBJ2-7; 13 bases are shared with TRBD2. There are 15 residues in the CDR3. CDR1 SGHTA and CDR2 FQGNSA come from the germline V gene. The junction had 3 bases not matched to a gene; V was cut back by 1 base and J by 6 bases. The CDR3 reads CASSLETSGRVEQYF. CDR3 in DNA: TGTGCCAGCAGCTTAGAAACTAGCGGGAGGGTCGAGCAGTACTTC.

This rearrangement joins TRBV29-1 to TRBJ2-7; 8 bases are shared with TRBD2. Per germline, CDR1 SQVTM and CDR2 ANQGSEA. CDR3 length: 13 residues. Trimming took 6 bases from V and 7 from J; bases not matched to a gene: 11. The DNA of the CDR3 is TGCAGCGTCCCGAGAAGCGGCGGGAGGGAGCAGTACTTC. This sequence encodes CSVPRSGGREQYF.

The rearrangement links TRBV20-1 to TRBJ1-2, with D perhaps matching TRBD1 (6 bases). The CDR3 is 14 amino acids. Germline values: CDR1 DFQATT, CDR2 SNEGSKA (reference sequence). The V end was cut by 4 bases, the J end by 4 bases, with 16 bases between. CDR3 nucleotides: TGCAGTGCTACGCGGGGGGCGGGCCTCTATGGCTACACCTTC. It translates to CSATRGAGLYGYTF.

This clonotype has ten or more counts. The chain joins TRBV12-3 or TRBV12-4 to TRBJ2-5; the match to TRBD2 covers 7 bases. This CDR3 comprises 16 residues. Losses at the gene ends were 3 bases for V and 4 bases for J; bases not matched to a gene: 11. Written as DNA, the CDR3 is TGTGCCAGCAGTTTCGGACAAACTAGCGTCTCAGAGACCCAGTACTTC. Translated, it gives CASSFGQTSVSETQYF.

This clonotype occurred many times. This chain joins TRBV7-9 and TRBJ2-3, with 14 bases identical to TRBD2. CDR3 length equals 17 residues. CDR1 is SEHNR, CDR2 FQNEAQ, per germline (reference sequence). V shed 1 base and J 3 bases; nucleotides not matched to a gene: 3. The CDR3 region is CASSLVRTSGRTDTQYF. The CDR3 DNA sequence: TGTGCCAGCAGCTTAGTTCGGACTAGCGGGAGGACAGATACGCAGTATTTT.

The J gene is TRBJ2-5, the V gene TRBV29-1; D might be TRBD2 (7 bases). CDR3 size: 13 residues. Germline loops: CDR1 SQVTM, CDR2 ANQGSEA. V lost 1 base, J lost 4 bases, and 10 bases lay in between. The CDR3 protein is CSVEVGGRETQYF. CDR3 DNA: TGCAGCGTTGAAGTGGGGGGGCGAGAGACCCAGTACTTC.

There are a few counts of this clonotype. The rearrangement joins TRBV7-2 to TRBJ1-1; D gene unclear. The CDR3 has 15 amino acids. CDR1 and CDR2 (germline): SGHTA, FQGNSA. The V and J ends lost 5 bases and 3 bases respectively, with 16 bases between them. The CDR3 DNA is TGTGCCAGCAGCATTCCGGAGCCTGTAGACACTGAAGCTTTCTTT. Translation: CASSIPEPVDTEAFF.

This sequence joins TRBV7-9 and TRBJ2-2; 8 bases line up with TRBD2. The germline V gene has CDR1 SEHNR and CDR2 FQNEAQ (reference sequence). The length of the CDR3 is 16 residues. Trimming at V came to 1 base and at J to 5 bases, leaving 6 bases not matched to a gene. CDR3 DNA sequence: TGTGCCAGCAGCTTAGAAAGCGGGAGTAGGACCGGGGAGCTGTTTTTT. Its translation: CASSLESGSRTGELFF.

This clonotype was seen a single time. DNA of the CDR3: TGTGCCAGCAGCTTAGTTGGTCAGGGGGCGGGAGGCTACACCTTC. Its translation is CASSLVGQGAGGYTF. J is TRBJ1-2 and V is TRBV7-2; 8 bases match TRBD1. The CDR3 contains 15 residues. V shed 1 base, J shed 8 bases, and the junction held 9 bases outside the gene matches. Germline V gives CDR1 SGHTA, CDR2 FQGNSA.

V and J are TRBV7-3 and TRBJ2-7, with TRBD2 matching over 14 bases. Germline-derived CDR1 and CDR2 are SGHTA and FQGTGA. V trimming: 1 base; J trimming: 2 bases; junction bases outside the gene matches: 13. The CDR3 length is 20 residues. CDR3 sequence reads: CASSLNLVGGTSGSPYEQYF. DNA of the CDR3: TGTGCCAGCAGCTTAAATTTGGTTGGTGGGACTAGCGGGAGCCCCTACGAGCAGTACTTC.

This clonotype was seen at least ten times. The chain is built from TRBV14 and TRBJ2-1; D unresolved. Germline CDR1 SGHDN, CDR2 FVKESK. V shed 4 bases and J shed 8 bases, with 9 bases lying between them. This CDR3 comprises 12 residues. CDR3 amino acids: CASSLRRYEQFF. The CDR3 region has the DNA TGTGCCAGCAGCCTAAGGCGGTATGAGCAGTTCTTC.

With regard to this clonotype: One end of the junction does not line up with germline, which may come from a read error. The rearrangement joins TRBV9 to TRBJ1-5; weak D call: TRBD1 (5 bases). Per germline, CDR1 SGDLS and CDR2 YYNGEE. This CDR3 is built from 15 residues. The CDR3 DNA is TGTGCCAGCGGCGTAGATGGCAGGGTGAATCAGCCCCAGCATTTT. Protein product: CASGVDGRVNQPQHF.

Remarks on this clonotype: A much larger clone differs by one base, so this may be a read error. The chain has TRBV28 and TRBJ2-1; D unclear. Germline V gene data show CDR1 as MDHEN and CDR2 as SYDVKM. There are 12 residues in the CDR3. In DNA form, the CDR3 reads TGTGTCAGCAGTCCGAGAAGCCATGAGCAGTTCTTC. This sequence encodes CVSSPRSHEQFF.

This clonotype was picked up a small number of times. No conserved phenylalanine or tryptophan ends this CDR3, so it is likely a read error. The DNA is omitted, as the CDR3 cannot be located on it reliably, and the CDR3 follows TCRdb's listing. The chain is built from TRBV5-8 and TRBJ2-1. The CDR3 has 8 amino acids, counting both end residues. CDR1 and CDR2 (germline): SGHTS, YDEGEE. CDR3 sequence reads: CASSLTVL.

This clonotype showed up many times. V usage is TRBV5-1 and J usage is TRBJ2-7, with D hard to call. The germline V and J ends were trimmed by 0 bases and 4 bases, with 2 bases remaining between them. The CDR3 length is 11 residues. The germline CDR1 and CDR2 sequences are SGHRS and YFSETQ. CDR3 amino acids: CASSLGYEQYF. Written as DNA, the CDR3 is TGCGCCAGCAGCTTGGGATACGAGCAGTACTTC.

This clonotype occurred many times. The V and J genes are TRBV4-1 and TRBJ2-1, with D uncertain. Germline loops: CDR1 MGHRA, CDR2 YSYEKL. V gave up 0 bases and J gave up 4 bases, with 10 bases separating them. The CDR3 totals 15 residues. CDR3 DNA sequence: TGCGCCAGCAGCCAAGATCAGTTGGGATACAATGAGCAGTTCTTC. Protein: CASSQDQLGYNEQFF.

This clonotype was counted ten times or more. The gene calls are TRBV5-1 and TRBJ2-1, with unresolved D. The CDR3 runs to 16 residues. Germline CDR1 reads SGHRS; CDR2 reads YFSETQ. The V end was cut by 4 bases, the J end by 6 bases, with 20 bases between. This CDR3 is CASSRTGPGVFNEQFF. CDR3 in DNA: TGCGCCAGCAGCCGTACCGGGCCAGGCGTCTTCAATGAGCAGTTCTTC.